The T cell receptor (beta chain) described here comes from a study of cytomegalovirus exposure and HLA in healthy donors. Study background: A prior analysis found 95 million to 140 million unique TCR beta sequences from 150 million to 200 million T cells.

This clone has a single count. Its target is unknown. This CDR3 is 13 amino acids long. V lost 6 bases to trimming and J lost 3 bases; unmatched junction nucleotides: 2. In germline, CDR1 is SGHDN, CDR2 FVKESK. A multiplex PCR was run with 60 Vbeta primers and 13 Jbeta primers. Generated by immunoSEQ multiplex PCR, the TCRdb table keeps only in-frame clones and is missing some. The sample shows over 100,000 clones, roughly 79% of them seen only once. In nominal health when sampled, donors likely had unrecorded immune exposures nonetheless. General observations from the study: Researchers counted around 180 TCR beta chains as cytomegalovirus-associated. Earlier analysis yielded a pattern in which most TCR beta V segments were productive about 87% or about 30% of the time.

Source material: PBMCs. The sequence was collected from a man aged 60 to 69 in good health and CMV-seropositive. The V gene is TRBV14, the J gene TRBJ2-7, with TRBD1 identical over 10 bases. CDR3 loop: CASSWDRGYEQYF. In DNA, the CDR3 is TGTGCCAGCAGTTGGGACAGGGGCTACGAGCAGTACTTC.